One and the same sample provided the 30 T cell receptor beta chains below, sequenced in a study of shared clonotypes between healthy human individuals. Only in-frame clones appear in the TCRdb table, and some are missing; sequencing was by immunoSEQ multiplex PCR. This sample has approximately 2.5 million clones, with roughly 93% found just once. The source material was naive CD4+ T cells from PBMCs. Stated subset: CD45RA+ positively selected. These receptors originate from a man younger than 30 in good health. Some clones in this sample may be carry-over from other donors' samples.

A single count supports this clone. This CDR3 is also generated by other DNA sequences in the sample. V gene TRBV11-2 combines with J gene TRBJ1-2; 9 bases align to TRBD1. The germline CDR1 and CDR2 sequences are SGHAT and FQNNGV. The CDR3 covers 14 residues. The V and J ends lost 5 bases and 4 bases, in that order; junction bases with no gene match: 5. The CDR3: CASSLGQGSYGYTF. The CDR3 nucleotides read TGTGCCAGCAGCCTAGGACAGGGGTCCTATGGCTACACCTTC.

With regard to this clone: Other nucleotide sequences from this sample produce the same CDR3. The chain has TRBV11-2 and TRBJ2-7; maybe TRBD1 (6 bases). The CDR3 length is 14 residues. Germline V CDR1 and CDR2: SGHAT, FQNNGV. Between the trimmed V and J ends, which lost 1 base and 2 bases, there was a span of 9 bases. This chain's CDR3 is CASSLVQGPYEQYF. The CDR3 DNA follows: TGTGCCAGCAGCTTAGTACAGGGCCCCTACGAGCAGTACTTC.

This clone has just one count. The V and J genes are TRBV4-1 and TRBJ1-2; a weak D match, TRBD1 (6 bases). Trimming removed 0 bases at V and 4 bases at J, with 12 bases between. CDR1 MGHRA and CDR2 YSYEKL come from the germline V gene. This CDR3 comprises 15 residues. The DNA for the CDR3 is TGCGCCAGCAGCCAAGATGCTGGGGGGCTCTATGGCTACACCTTC. Amino acids: CASSQDAGGLYGYTF.

This sequence joins TRBV5-1 and TRBJ2-7, with D perhaps given as TRBD1 or TRBD2 (5 bases each). The CDR3 spans 15 residues. CDR1 is SGHRS, CDR2 YFSETQ, per germline. Trimming shortened V by 2 bases and J by 0 bases, and 12 bases separated the two germline ends. The CDR3 is CASSFGGPPSYEQYF. The CDR3 coding sequence is TGCGCCAGCAGCTTTGGGGGACCGCCCTCCTACGAGCAGTACTTC.

This chain uses TRBV19 with TRBJ2-1; 8 bases align to TRBD2. This CDR3 comprises 15 residues. Per the germline V gene, CDR1 is LNHDA and CDR2 is SQIVND (reference sequence). V was pared by 7 bases and J by 1 base, with 6 bases of the junction left unmatched. The CDR3 coding sequence is TGTGCCAGTACCTCGACTAGCGATTCCTACAATGAGCAGTTCTTC. Protein sequence: CASTSTSDSYNEQFF.

This rearrangement joins TRBV25-1 to TRBJ2-1; TRBD1 matches 8 bases. Per germline, CDR1 MGHDK and CDR2 SYGVNS. The trim removed 6 bases at V and 4 bases at J, leaving 8 bases unmatched. The CDR3 has 15 amino acids. The CDR3 sequence is CASRGTGQGYNEQFF. The CDR3 DNA reads TGTGCCAGCAGGGGGACAGGCCAGGGGTACAATGAGCAGTTCTTC.

This clone was detected only once. This sequence joins TRBV18 and TRBJ2-7, with unresolved D. Per germline, CDR1 KGHSH and CDR2 LQKENI. V was shortened by 3 bases and J by 0 bases, with 9 bases between the two germline ends. The CDR3 totals 14 residues. The CDR3 region has the DNA TGTGCCAGCTCACCTGCAGCGTCCTCCTACGAGCAGTACTTC. Amino acids: CASSPAASSYEQYF.

V usage is TRBV2 and J usage is TRBJ2-3; 8 nucleotides align to TRBD2. The V and J ends lost 5 bases and 4 bases, in that order; junction bases with no gene match: 5. The CDR3 covers 14 residues. CDR1 and CDR2 (germline): SNHLY, FYNNEI. The CDR3 DNA follows: TGTGCCAGCAGTAGAAGCGGGAGCCCAGATACGCAGTATTTT. It is translated as CASSRSGSPDTQYF.

The rearrangement links TRBV6-5 to TRBJ1-1, with D hard to call. Deletions cut 2 bases from V and 4 bases from J, with 8 bases between. This CDR3 has 13 amino acids. Germline V gene data show CDR1 as MNHEY and CDR2 as SVGAGI. This chain's CDR3 is CASSYDRITEAFF. CDR3 nucleotides: TGTGCCAGCAGTTACGACCGGATCACTGAAGCTTTCTTT.

This clone was counted once. This chain uses TRBV2 with TRBJ2-1; 8 nucleotides agree with TRBD2. V lost 9 bases and J lost 4; bases outside the gene matches: 11. The germline CDR1 and CDR2 sequences are SNHLY and FYNNEI. CDR3 length: 15 amino acids. The CDR3 DNA follows: TGTGCCAGTACCCCGGCCACTAGCGGTTACAATGAGCAGTTCTTC. It specifies CASTPATSGYNEQFF.

This clone was seen a single time. The CDR3 loop is CASSSDRGAGNTIYF. The CDR3, as DNA: TGTGCCAGCAGCTCCGACAGGGGAGCTGGAAACACCATATATTTT. The chain is built from TRBV5-4 and TRBJ1-3; 8 bases fit TRBD1. The CDR3 is made up of 15 amino acids. Germline V gene data show CDR1 as SGHNT and CDR2 as YYREEE (reference sequence). With 3 bases clipped from V and 2 bases from J, the junction kept 4 bases outside the gene matches.

The V and J genes are TRBV13 and TRBJ2-3; 10 nucleotides line up with TRBD2. This CDR3 has 19 residues. V shed 4 bases and J 1 base; nucleotides not matched to a gene: 14. Germline lookup yields CDR1 PRHDT and CDR2 FYEKMQ (reference sequence). CDR3: CASSSYYSGRVGGTDTQYF. As DNA, the CDR3 is TGTGCCAGCAGCTCATACTACAGCGGGAGGGTCGGGGGCACAGATACGCAGTATTTT.

This chain joins TRBV14 and TRBJ1-1; D uncertain. This CDR3 is 14 amino acids long. Germline CDR1 reads SGHDN; CDR2 reads FVKESK. V dropped 4 bases and J dropped 0 bases, with 9 bases sitting between them. CDR3 residues: CASSLLGLNTEAFF. CDR3 in DNA: TGTGCCAGCAGCCTACTTGGGTTGAACACTGAAGCTTTCTTT.

This chain links TRBV7-2 with TRBJ2-7; D unresolved. Trimming shortened V by 1 base and J by 0 bases, and 7 bases separated the two germline ends. CDR3 length equals 14 residues. Germline V CDR1 and CDR2: SGHTA, FQGNSA. CDR3 DNA: TGTGCCAGCAGCTTAGTCTCTAGCTCCTACGAGCAGTACTTC. Its translation is CASSLVSSSYEQYF.

The V gene is TRBV15, the J gene TRBJ2-3, with 7 bases aligning to TRBD2. This CDR3 comprises 16 residues. Germline lookup yields CDR1 LNHNV and CDR2 YYDKDF (reference sequence). The ends lost 2 bases at V and 6 bases at J; junction bases unmatched: 11. Here the CDR3 reads CATSRSRGGEGDTQYF. The CDR3 nucleotides read TGTGCCACCAGCAGATCACGAGGCGGGGAGGGGGATACGCAGTATTTT. The full variable domain, in which reference TRBV15 and TRBJ2-3 provide the parts outside the CDR3, is DAMVIQNPRYQVTQFGKPVTLSCSQTLNHNVMYWYQQKSSQAPKLLFHYYDKDFNNEADTPDNFQSRRPNTSFCFLDIRSPGLGDTAMYLCATSRSRGGEGDTQYFGPGTRLTVL.

This sequence joins TRBV30 and TRBJ2-5; 8 nucleotides line up with TRBD2. Germline V gives CDR1 GTSNPN, CDR2 SVGIG (reference sequence). CDR3 length equals 15 residues. V shed 2 bases, J shed 4 bases, and the junction held 9 bases outside the gene matches. The CDR3 reads CAWSTLAAVRETQYF. CDR3 nucleotide sequence: TGTGCCTGGAGTACACTAGCGGCGGTGCGAGAGACCCAGTACTTC.

The sample holds one count of this clone. The chain is built from TRBV6-4 and TRBJ2-7; TRBD1 aligns across 10 bases. This CDR3 has 13 amino acids. Unmatched junction bases numbered 6, after V lost 6 bases and J lost 7 bases. Germline V gene sequence: CDR1 MRHNA, CDR2 SNTAGT. CDR3 in DNA: TGTGCCAGCAGCGTTGACAGGGGGCTGGAGCAGTACTTC. Residues: CASSVDRGLEQYF.

The chain uses TRBV19 and TRBJ1-1; D might be TRBD1 (5 bases). CDR3 length: 15 amino acids. V lost 2 bases and J 1 base, leaving 11 bases between the germline ends. The germline V gene encodes CDR1 LNHDA and CDR2 SQIVND (reference sequence). CDR3 nucleotide sequence: TGTGCCAGTAGTATATCCCGGACATCGAACACTGAAGCTTTCTTT. Translation gives CASSISRTSNTEAFF.

The chain combines TRBV5-4 with TRBJ2-3; 10 bases are a match to TRBD2. The CDR3 is 16 amino acids. Germline assignment: CDR1 SGHNT and CDR2 YYREEE (reference sequence). The V and J ends lost 2 bases and 4 bases, in that order; junction bases with no gene match: 7. The CDR3 DNA reads as TGTGCCAGCAGCTTTCCTAGCGGGAGAGGTGCAGATACGCAGTATTTT. Translation: CASSFPSGRGADTQYF.

V usage is TRBV5-1 and J usage is TRBJ2-7; no clear D. V lost 4 bases, J lost 2 bases, and 16 bases lay in between. CDR3 length: 15 residues. Looked up from germline, CDR1 is SGHRS and CDR2 is YFSETQ. The CDR3 nucleotides are TGCGCCAGCAGCCCTGGTGGCGCGATGACCTACGAGCAGTACTTC. Translation gives CASSPGGAMTYEQYF.

This chain connects TRBV10-3 to TRBJ2-5, with D possibly being TRBD1 (5 bases). CDR1 ENHRY and CDR2 SYGVKD come from the germline V gene. The CDR3 totals 14 residues. Written as DNA, the CDR3 is TGTGCGCGAAATGACCAGGGTCGGCAAGAGACCCAGTACTTC. Amino acid sequence: CARNDQGRQETQYF.

The rearrangement joins TRBV30 to TRBJ2-1; a possible D gene is TRBD2 (6 bases). The CDR3 is 11 amino acids. Germline V lookup: CDR1 GTSNPN, CDR2 SVGIG (reference sequence). V was pared by 0 bases and J by 12 bases, with 9 bases between. The CDR3 spells CAWSVGTSQFF. In DNA form, the CDR3 reads TGTGCCTGGAGTGTAGGGACTTCGCAGTTCTTC.

The chain combines TRBV13 with TRBJ2-1; possibly TRBD1 for D (5 bases). The length of the CDR3 is 14 residues. Trimming cost V 0 bases and J 15 bases, with 18 bases left between them. The germline CDR1 and CDR2 sequences are PRHDT and FYEKMQ (reference sequence). Here the CDR3 reads CASSLGRPANRRFF. The DNA for the CDR3 is TGTGCCAGCAGCTTAGGCCGACCGGCCAACAGGCGGTTCTTC.

The J gene is TRBJ2-1, the V gene TRBV5-4, with 11 bases matching TRBD2. CDR3 size: 15 residues. V lost 0 bases to trimming and J lost 8 bases; unmatched junction nucleotides: 4. The germline CDR1 and CDR2 sequences are SGHNT and YYREEE (reference sequence). CDR3 DNA sequence: TGTGCCAGCAGCTTGGATAGCGGGAGGGAAGATGAGCAGTTCTTC. Amino acid sequence: CASSLDSGREDEQFF. The variable domain in full, completed from reference TRBV5-4 and TRBJ2-1, reads ETGVTQSPTHLIKTRGQQVTLRCSSQSGHNTVSWYQQALGQGPQFIFQYYREEENGRGNFPPRFSGLQFPNYSSELNVNALELDDSALYLCASSLDSGREDEQFFGPGTRLTVL.

Points on this clone: This same CDR3 is encoded by further DNA sequences in the sample. The chain uses TRBV7-3 and TRBJ2-1; 11 bases match TRBD2. The CDR3 length is 16 residues. J was trimmed by 1 base and V by 5 bases; bases with no gene match: 4. Germline V gives CDR1 SGHTA, CDR2 FQGTGA. In DNA form, the CDR3 reads TGTGCCAGCAGCCTCTTAGCGGGAGGGTCCTACAATGAGCAGTTCTTC. Protein product: CASSLLAGGSYNEQFF. Combining the CDR3 with reference TRBV7-3 and TRBJ2-1 gives the whole variable domain GAGVSQTPSNKVTEKGKYVELRCDPISGHTALYWYRQSLGQGPEFLIYFQGTGAADDSGLPNDRFFAVRPEGSVSTLKIQRTERGDSAVYLCASSLLAGGSYNEQFFGPGTRLTVL.

About this clone: Other DNA sequences within the sample encode an identical CDR3. The chain employs TRBV5-1 and TRBJ1-4; a possible D gene is TRBD1 (6 bases). The CDR3 runs to 15 residues. Germline-derived CDR1 and CDR2 are SGHRS and YFSETQ. Trimming shortened V by 2 bases and J by 7 bases, and 15 bases separated the two germline ends. The CDR3 region is CASSFGGVKGEKLFF. In DNA, the CDR3 is TGCGCCAGCAGCTTCGGGGGCGTAAAAGGTGAAAAACTGTTTTTT.

A remark on this clone: The junction and the germline gene differ at one end; a read error may be behind it. The CDR3 coding sequence is TGTGCCGGCAGTGGCGTGTGGACGGCTAGCACAGATACGCAGTATTTT. This translates into CAGSGVWTASTDTQYF. J is TRBJ2-3 and V is TRBV2, with D hard to call. Germline V gene lookup returns CDR1 SNHLY and CDR2 FYNNEI. CDR3 length equals 16 residues.

This clone was seen only once. The sample holds other DNA sequences that translate to the same CDR3. CDR3 DNA sequence: TGCGCCAGCAGCCCGCCGGGAGGGGACGAGCAGTACTTC. Amino acids: CASSPPGGDEQYF. The V call is TRBV5-1, the J call TRBJ2-7; 8 nucleotides line up with TRBD2. This CDR3 comprises 13 residues. The V segment lost 4 bases and the J segment 5 bases; nucleotides outside the gene matches: 5. The germline gives CDR1 SGHRS, CDR2 YFSETQ.

The chain combines TRBV6-1 with TRBJ2-5; D remains unclear. V dropped 7 bases and J dropped 1 base, with 4 bases sitting between them. CDR3 length: 11 amino acids. The germline gives CDR1 MNHNS, CDR2 SASEGT. CDR3 coding DNA: TGTGCCAGCACATCCCAAGAGACCCAGTACTTC. Translation: CASTSQETQYF.

This clone was seen only a few times. This chain uses TRBV13 with TRBJ1-4; D remains unclear. CDR1 and CDR2 from the germline V gene are PRHDT and FYEKMQ (reference sequence). V dropped 4 bases and J dropped 8 bases, with 5 bases sitting between them. CDR3 size: 11 residues. The CDR3 sequence: CASSSREKLFF. The CDR3 DNA sequence: TGTGCCAGCAGCTCCCGCGAAAAACTGTTTTTT.